This is a list of T cell receptor beta chains from one sample in a study of shared clonotypes between healthy human individuals. The data were produced by immunoSEQ multiplex PCR, yet TCRdb's version contains in-frame clones alone and is incomplete. Of roughly 1,600,000 clones listed, around 98.5% were seen once; the top ten hold 0.3% to 0.45%. Sequenced input: naive CD4+ T cells sorted from blood. The receptors originated from a man aged 25 to 45 in good health. The CDR3 runs from the conserved cysteine through the conserved F or W.

j_gene,v_gene,CDR3aa
TRBJ2-7,TRBV2,CASSEQAYEQYF
TRBJ2-2,TRBV5-1,CASSSRRLRDRGLLYGAGELFF
TRBJ1-2,TRBV11-2,CASSLTGDHGYTF
TRBJ1-5,TRBV4-1,CASSQDTYSPPQHF
TRBJ1-4,TRBV6-1,CASSIGAAQEKLFF
TRBJ1-3,TRBV18,CASSRLTGPNGNTIYF
TRBJ2-3,TRBV2,CASTPPLVAADTQYF
TRBJ2-5,TRBV6-1,CASSENMALQETQYF
TRBJ2-3,TRBV18,CASSPLGVEESYF
TRBJ2-7,TRBV5-1,CASSSGLESSYEQYF
TRBJ2-7,TRBV27,CASSLSPRGEQYF
TRBJ1-1,TRBV5-1,CASSLDPPGMNTEAFF
TRBJ2-2,TRBV2,CASSEPGGTNTGELFF
TRBJ2-3,TRBV4-2,CASSQGWQDTQYF
TRBJ1-2,TRBV28,CASSLSTGTGEF